Listed here are 12 T cell receptor beta chains from one sample, sequenced in a study of blood T cell repertoires in COVID-19. Assay: immunoSEQ multiplex PCR; the TCRdb copy retains only in-frame clones and omits some. This table holds fewer than 350,000 clones, approximately 86% found once. What was sequenced was peripheral blood. The receptors were gathered from a man between 40 and 49 years old with active or convalescent COVID-19.

The J gene is TRBJ1-2, the V gene TRBV10-3; tentative D call: TRBD1 (5 bases). The germline V gene encodes CDR1 ENHRY and CDR2 SYGVKD. The length of the CDR3 is 17 residues. Trimming shortened V by 2 bases and J by 3 bases, and 19 bases separated the two germline ends. The CDR3: CAISENGGREGDYGYTF. The CDR3 nucleotides are TGTGCCATCAGTGAGAATGGAGGGAGAGAAGGGGACTATGGCTACACCTTC.

The chain recombines TRBV4-2 with TRBJ2-7, with 7 bases matching TRBD2. Per the germline V gene, CDR1 is LGHNA and CDR2 is YNFKEQ. After removal of 0 bases from V and 2 bases from J, the junction contained 7 bases not matched to a gene. The length of the CDR3 is 16 residues. The CDR3 region has the DNA TGTGCCAGCAGCCAAGATAGGTTCGCGGGAGCCTACGAGCAGTACTTC. The encoded protein is CASSQDRFAGAYEQYF.

The gene calls are TRBV3-1 (or the pseudogene TRBV3-2) and TRBJ1-6; D remains unclear. V gave up 6 bases and J gave up 7 bases, with 19 bases separating them. Germline assignment: CDR1 LGHDT and CDR2 YNNKEL (reference sequence). This CDR3 comprises 16 residues. CDR3 DNA sequence: TGTGCCAGCAGTCTCCGGAGAACCCGAGTAAATTCACCCCTCCACTTT. Translation gives CASSLRRTRVNSPLHF.

J is TRBJ1-3 and V is TRBV3-1 (or the pseudogene TRBV3-2); D is perhaps TRBD1 (5 bases). This CDR3 is 16 amino acids long. V dropped 4 bases and J dropped 4 bases, with 17 bases sitting between them. CDR1 is LGHDT and CDR2 is YNNKEL in the germline V gene (reference sequence). For the CDR3, the DNA is TGTGCCAGCAGCCCGGGACTTAACCCTCCGGGAAACACCATATATTTT. Translating it yields CASSPGLNPPGNTIYF.

This clone occurred once. The chain employs TRBV3-1 (or the pseudogene TRBV3-2) and TRBJ2-6; D gene ambiguous. The germline V and J ends were trimmed by 1 base and 0 bases, with 7 bases remaining between them. The CDR3 is made up of 16 amino acids. Germline V gives CDR1 LGHDT, CDR2 YNNKEL (reference sequence). DNA of the CDR3: TGTGCCAGCAGCCAAGGTCCGGGCTCTGGGGCCAACGTCCTGACTTTC. Protein product: CASSQGPGSGANVLTF.

The V call is TRBV5-1, the J call TRBJ1-6; D ambiguous. CDR1 and CDR2 from the germline V gene are SGHRS and YFSETQ. V lost 0 bases and J 4 bases, leaving 5 bases between the germline ends. The CDR3 runs to 14 residues. The CDR3 here is CASSLDRYNSPLHF. The CDR3, as DNA: TGCGCCAGCAGCTTGGACAGATATAATTCACCCCTCCACTTT. The variable domain in full, completed from reference TRBV5-1 and TRBJ1-6, reads KAGVTQTPRYLIKTRGQQVTLSCSPISGHRSVSWYQQTPGQGLQFLFEYFSETQRNKGNFPGRFSGRQFSNSRSEMNVSTLELGDSALYLCASSLDRYNSPLHFGNGTRLTVT.

CDR3 sequence: CASSLEVAGNGETQYF. The CDR3 DNA reads as TGTGCCAGCAGCTTAGAGGTAGCGGGAAATGGAGAGACCCAGTACTTC. The V call is TRBV7-6, the J call TRBJ2-5; TRBD2 matches at 8 bases. V shed 1 base and J 4 bases; nucleotides not matched to a gene: 8. This CDR3 is 16 amino acids long. Germline-derived CDR1 and CDR2 are SGHVS and FNYEAQ.

The chain combines TRBV12-3 or TRBV12-4 with TRBJ1-1; unclear D gene. The CDR3 spans 12 residues. The ends were cut back, 3 bases at V and 6 bases at J, with 8 bases in the middle. The CDR3 nucleotides read TGTGCCAGCAGTTTCCTAGGCGCTGAAGCTTTCTTT. As protein: CASSFLGAEAFF.

Comment on this clone: The same CDR3 can be traced to other DNA sequences in this sample. CDR3 protein: CASSLDGGNYGYTF. The CDR3 DNA sequence: TGTGCCAGCAGCTTAGATGGGGGGAACTATGGCTACACCTTC. The chain couples TRBV11-3 to TRBJ1-2; D may be TRBD1 (5 bases). The CDR3 contains 14 residues. With 0 bases removed from V and 2 bases from J, the gap between germline ends came to 7 bases. Germline assignment: CDR1 SGHNT and CDR2 YENEEA.

This clone was seen more than once but under ten times. The chain carries TRBV27 and TRBJ1-2, with TRBD1 as a possible D gene (5 bases). Germline V gene data show CDR1 as MNHEY and CDR2 as SMNVEV (reference sequence). This CDR3 contains 17 residues. Trimming took 2 bases from V and 6 from J, leaving 22 bases between them. The CDR3 sequence: CASSLVSGLRGQNGYTF. CDR3 bases: TGTGCCAGCAGTTTAGTGTCAGGGCTTCGAGGCCAGAATGGCTACACCTTC.

This sequence joins TRBV4-2 and TRBJ1-3, with D maybe TRBD1 (6 bases). Trimming shortened V by 1 base and J by 2 bases, and 12 bases separated the two germline ends. CDR1 and CDR2 (germline): LGHNA, YNFKEQ. The CDR3 length is 16 residues. CDR3 nucleotide sequence: TGTGCCAGCAGCCAAGTAACAGGGCGCCCTGGAAACACCATATATTTT. It specifies CASSQVTGRPGNTIYF.

The genes are TRBV29-1 and TRBJ1-1; tentatively, D is TRBD1 (5 bases). In germline, CDR1 is SQVTM, CDR2 ANQGSEA. V was cut by 6 bases and J by 1 base, with 15 bases left in between. The CDR3 spans 14 residues. The CDR3 coding sequence is TGCAGCGTCCTCGGGGTCGGGGGGAACACTGAAGCTTTCTTT. Protein product: CSVLGVGGNTEAFF.